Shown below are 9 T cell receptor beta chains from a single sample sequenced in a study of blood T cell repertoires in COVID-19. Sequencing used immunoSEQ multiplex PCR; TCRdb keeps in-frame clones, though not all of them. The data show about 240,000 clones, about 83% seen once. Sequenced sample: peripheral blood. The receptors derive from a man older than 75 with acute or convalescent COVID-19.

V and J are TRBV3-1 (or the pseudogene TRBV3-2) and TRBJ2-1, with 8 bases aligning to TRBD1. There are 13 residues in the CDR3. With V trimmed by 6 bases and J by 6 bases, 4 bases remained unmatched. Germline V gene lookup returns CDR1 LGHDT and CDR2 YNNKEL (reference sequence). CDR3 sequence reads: CASRFTGGNEQFF. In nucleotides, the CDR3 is TGTGCCAGCAGATTTACAGGGGGCAATGAGCAGTTCTTC.

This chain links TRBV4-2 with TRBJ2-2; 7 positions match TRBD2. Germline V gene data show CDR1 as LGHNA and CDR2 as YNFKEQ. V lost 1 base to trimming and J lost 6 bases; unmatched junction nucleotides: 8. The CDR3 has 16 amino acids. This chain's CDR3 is CASSQVQGLGSGELFF. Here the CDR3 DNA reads TGTGCCAGCAGCCAAGTTCAAGGACTAGGTTCCGGGGAGCTGTTTTTT.

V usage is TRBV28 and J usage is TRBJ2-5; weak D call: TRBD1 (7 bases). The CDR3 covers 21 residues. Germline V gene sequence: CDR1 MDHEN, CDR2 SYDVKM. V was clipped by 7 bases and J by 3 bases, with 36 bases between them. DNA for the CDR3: TGTGCCAGCACCCGGCCCTGGATCGCTGACCTCAGGGGGGACTGGAAAGAGACCCAGTACTTC. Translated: CASTRPWIADLRGDWKETQYF.

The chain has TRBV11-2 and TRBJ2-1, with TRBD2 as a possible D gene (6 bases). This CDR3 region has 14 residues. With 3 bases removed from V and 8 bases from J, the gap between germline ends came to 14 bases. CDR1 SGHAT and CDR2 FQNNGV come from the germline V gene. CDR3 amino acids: CASSLGGLFDEQFF. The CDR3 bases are TGTGCCAGCAGCTTGGGAGGACTGTTCGATGAGCAGTTCTTC.

CDR3 loop: CASSFWPPSYNEQFF. DNA of the CDR3: TGTGCCAGCAGCTTCTGGCCGCCGTCCTACAATGAGCAGTTCTTC. The V and J genes are TRBV13 and TRBJ2-1; D call uncertain. Germline assignment: CDR1 PRHDT and CDR2 FYEKMQ (reference sequence). Trimming removed 3 bases at V and 1 base at J, with 10 bases between. The CDR3 contains 15 residues. Combining the CDR3 with reference TRBV13 and TRBJ2-1 gives the whole variable domain AAGVIQSPRHLIKEKRETATLKCYPIPRHDTVYWYQQGPGQDPQFLISFYEKMQSDKGSIPDRFSAQQFSDYHSELNMSSLELGDSALYFCASSFWPPSYNEQFFGPGTRLTVL.

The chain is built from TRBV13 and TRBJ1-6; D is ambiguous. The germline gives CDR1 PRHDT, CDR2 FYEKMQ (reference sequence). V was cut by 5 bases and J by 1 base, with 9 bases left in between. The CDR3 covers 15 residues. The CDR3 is CASSHGRSYNSPLHF. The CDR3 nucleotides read TGTGCCAGCAGCCATGGGAGGTCCTATAATTCACCCCTCCACTTT.

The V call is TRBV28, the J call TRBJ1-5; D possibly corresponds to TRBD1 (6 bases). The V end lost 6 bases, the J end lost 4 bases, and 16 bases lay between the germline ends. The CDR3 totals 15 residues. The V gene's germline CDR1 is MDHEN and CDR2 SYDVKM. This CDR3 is CASSHLKGGNQPQHF. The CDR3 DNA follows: TGTGCCAGCAGCCATCTGAAAGGGGGAAATCAGCCCCAGCATTTT.

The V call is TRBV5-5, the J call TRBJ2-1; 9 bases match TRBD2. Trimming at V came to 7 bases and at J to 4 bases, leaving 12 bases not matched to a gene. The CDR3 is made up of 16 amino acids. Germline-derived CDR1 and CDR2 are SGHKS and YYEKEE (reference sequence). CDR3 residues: CASYEGSSGTYNEQFF. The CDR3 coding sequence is TGTGCCAGCTACGAGGGGTCTAGCGGGACGTACAATGAGCAGTTCTTC.

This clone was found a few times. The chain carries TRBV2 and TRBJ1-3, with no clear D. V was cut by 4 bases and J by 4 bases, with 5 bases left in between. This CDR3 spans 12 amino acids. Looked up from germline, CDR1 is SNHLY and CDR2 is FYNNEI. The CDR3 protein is CASSAGGNTIYF. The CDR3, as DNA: TGTGCCAGCAGTGCGGGGGGAAACACCATATATTTT.